A selection of T cell receptor beta chains follows, all from one sample in a study of T cells in Graves' hyperthyroidism and ophthalmopathy. TCRdb ran MiXCR on the multiplex PCR reads and lists one entry per CDR3 protein. This repertoire shows approximately 410,000 distinct CDR3 sequences, roughly 15% found once; its top ten account for about 5%. Material for sequencing was blood. The receptors derive from a woman aged 18-29 years with Graves' hyperthyroidism. Both conserved end residues are part of each CDR3. D genes are given only for firm matches. For some rows the clone size is stated as once, few or many, or as a class when expanded; others skip it.

D,J,V,size,DNA,CDR3
TRBD1,TRBJ2-7,TRBV29-1,many,TGCAGCGTTGAACGGGGACAGCCCTACGAGCAGTACTTC,CSVERGQPYEQYF
NA,TRBJ2-1,TRBV12-3/TRBV12-4,few,TGTGCCAGCAGTTTTGTCAGAAACAATGAGCAGTTCTTC,CASSFVRNNEQFF
TRBD1,TRBJ2-2,TRBV15,NA,TGTGCCACCAGCAGAGCTGGGACAGGGAACACCGGGGAGCTGTTTTTT,CATSRAGTGNTGELFF
TRBD1,TRBJ1-2,TRBV4-2,NA,TGTGCCAGCAGCCAAGATCCACCGGGACAGGGAAAGAAGAACTATGGCTACACCTTC,CASSQDPPGQGKKNYGYTF
NA,TRBJ1-5,TRBV28,many,TGTGCCAGCAGCCGAGCGGGGGGGAGGAATCAGCCCCAGCATTTT,CASSRAGGRNQPQHF
NA,TRBJ1-4,TRBV5-5,NA,TGTGCCAGCAGCTTGAGGTCGGTGAATGAAAAACTGTTTTTT,CASSLRSVNEKLFF
NA,TRBJ2-7,TRBV4-2,many,TGTGCCAGCAGCCAAATCATCGGGGGGCCCAGGTACGAGCAGTACTTC,CASSQIIGGPRYEQYF
NA,TRBJ2-5,TRBV20-1,NA,TGCAGTGCAAACAGGAATCCGGGACGTTTACAAGAGACCCAGTACTTC,CSANRNPGRLQETQYF
TRBD2,TRBJ2-7,TRBV10-3,many,TGTGCCATCAGTGAGACTAGCGGGAACGACTACGAGCAGTACTTC,CAISETSGNDYEQYF
NA,TRBJ1-1,TRBV5-1,many,TGCGCCAGCACAGGCGACTCCCACACTGAAGCTTTCTTT,CASTGDSHTEAFF
NA,TRBJ2-1,TRBV5-1,many,TGCGCCAGCCGCCCCGGGTTTAGGGAGCAGTTCTTC,CASRPGFREQFF
NA,TRBJ2-2,TRBV12-3/TRBV12-4,many,TGTGCCAGCAGTTTCGCTAGAGGGACGAACACCGGGGAGCTGTTTTTT,CASSFARGTNTGELFF
NA,TRBJ1-1,TRBV19,few,TGTGCCAGTAGTATGGCCGAAATTAAGGAAGCTTTCTTT,CASSMAEIKEAFF
TRBD2,TRBJ2-3,TRBV7-9,many,TGTGCCAGCAGCTTAAATCTAGCGGGAGTTCATACGCAGTATTTT,CASSLNLAGVHTQYF
TRBD1,TRBJ1-5,TRBV28,many,TGTGCCAGCAGTCCAATGACCGGACAGGGCACCAATCAGCCCCAGCATTTT,CASSPMTGQGTNQPQHF
NA,TRBJ2-7,TRBV4-3,few,TGCGCCAGCAGCCACTCGGGACCGAGCTACGAGCAGTACTTC,CASSHSGPSYEQYF
NA,TRBJ2-3,TRBV12-3/TRBV12-4,NA,TGTGCCAGCAGTTTCGCGGGGCGCAGCACAGATACGCAGTATTTT,CASSFAGRSTDTQYF
NA,TRBJ1-4,TRBV5-1,few,TGCGCCAGCAGCTTAAATCACCAGGGAACGAATGAAAAACTGTTTTTT,CASSLNHQGTNEKLFF
TRBD1,TRBJ2-5,TRBV30,many,TGTGCCTGGCAGGGGGACGAGACCCAGTACTTC,CAWQGDETQYF
TRBD2,TRBJ2-3,TRBV10-3,many,TGTGCCATCAGTGAGGGACTAGCGAGCACAGATACGCAGTATTTT,CAISEGLASTDTQYF
TRBD2,TRBJ2-1,TRBV3-1,NA,TGTGCCAGCAGTGCAACGACTAGCGGGAGTCTCTACAATGAGCAGTTCTTC,CASSATTSGSLYNEQFF
TRBD1,TRBJ2-3,TRBV5-1,many,TGCGCCAGCAGCTCTCGGACAGGGGGCAGCACAGATACGCAGTATTTT,CASSSRTGGSTDTQYF
NA,TRBJ2-5,TRBV20-1,NA,TGCAGTGCTAGCCGGACTGGCCTAACCGAGACCCAGTACTTC,CSASRTGLTETQYF
TRBD1,TRBJ1-2,TRBV6-1,NA,TGTGCCAGCAGGGGAGGTGACAGGGCCGGCTACACCTTC,CASRGGDRAGYTF
NA,TRBJ1-3,TRBV28,many,TGTGCCAGCAGTGCCTCGCTGGGGCGCCGAGGGATATATTTT,CASSASLGRRGIYF
TRBD1,TRBJ1-2,TRBV6-6,few,TGTGCCAGCAGTTACCGGGACAGAACCTTCTATGGCTACACCTTC,CASSYRDRTFYGYTF
TRBD1,TRBJ2-3,TRBV11-3,many,TGTGCCAGCAGCTCCACAGGGGGCGCCCGGGCAGATACGCAGTATTTT,CASSSTGGARADTQYF
NA,TRBJ2-2,TRBV30,many,TGTGCCTGCCTAGGCGGGACGGACACCGGGGAGCTGTTTTTT,CACLGGTDTGELFF
TRBD2,TRBJ2-1,TRBV7-9,many,TGTGCCAGCAGCTTACGGCGCGGGAGTGACTACAATGAGCAGTTCTTC,CASSLRRGSDYNEQFF
TRBD2,TRBJ2-7,TRBV13,many,TGTGCCAGCAGAGGACTAGCGGCCTACGAGCAGTACTTC,CASRGLAAYEQYF
NA,TRBJ2-7,TRBV6-2/TRBV6-3,many,TGTGCCAGCAGCTCAGGACTAACTGAACAGTACTTC,CASSSGLTEQYF
NA,TRBJ2-7,TRBV7-2,many,TGTGCCAGCAGCTTCATTGAGGACAGCTCCTACGAGCAGTACTTC,CASSFIEDSSYEQYF
NA,TRBJ1-1,TRBV10-3,NA,TGTGCCATCAGTGACTTATTAAACACTGAAGCTTTCTTT,CAISDLLNTEAFF
NA,TRBJ2-1,TRBV7-6,many,TGTGCCAGCAGCTTATGGCCCAGCGCCTCAGGCTGGGGCAATGAGCAGTTCTTC,CASSLWPSASGWGNEQFF
TRBD2,TRBJ2-1,TRBV20-1,NA,TGCAGTGCTCCCCAACCCACTAGCGGGAGAGAGCAGTTCTTC,CSAPQPTSGREQFF
NA,TRBJ2-5,TRBV15,many,TGTGCCACCAGCGGATTGCAAGAGACCCAGTACTTC,CATSGLQETQYF
NA,TRBJ1-2,TRBV5-4,NA,TGTGCCAGCAGCGCTGGAGCACCAAACTCTAACTATGGCTACACCTTC,CASSAGAPNSNYGYTF
NA,TRBJ1-1,TRBV30,many,TGTGCCTTGAGGAGGGGACGTCGCACCCCTGAAGCTTTCTTT,CALRRGRRTPEAFF
NA,TRBJ2-1,TRBV12-3/TRBV12-4,many,TGTGCCAGCAGCCGAGTAGACAATGAGCAGTTCTTC,CASSRVDNEQFF
TRBD1,TRBJ2-2,TRBV19,NA,TGTGCCAGTGCTCTGGGACAGGCGGCCGGGGAGCTGTTTTTT,CASALGQAAGELFF
TRBD2,TRBJ2-2,TRBV20-1,few,TGCAGTGCTAGAGAACAAAGCGGGAGGGCCGGCTACACCGGGGAGCTGTTTTTT,CSAREQSGRAGYTGELFF
TRBD2,TRBJ2-7,TRBV28,NA,TGTGCCAGCAGTTTATCGGCTAGCGGGATGATCTACGAGCAGTACTTC,CASSLSASGMIYEQYF
NA,TRBJ1-5,TRBV6-2/TRBV6-3,few,TGTGCCTCGCGCCCCAATGCCAATGGGATCAATCAGCCCCAGCATTTT,CASRPNANGINQPQHF
TRBD1,TRBJ1-5,TRBV30,many,TGTGCCTGGAGCCGGGACAGGGGGCATCAGCCCCAGCATTTT,CAWSRDRGHQPQHF
TRBD2,TRBJ2-3,TRBV12-3/TRBV12-4,many,TGTGCCAGCAGTTTAGTGGTAGCGGGGACCACAGATACGCAGTATTTT,CASSLVVAGTTDTQYF
NA,TRBJ2-5,TRBV29-1,many,TGCAGCGTTGTAACAGCCCCCTATGGGGAGACCCAGTACTTC,CSVVTAPYGETQYF
NA,TRBJ1-4,TRBV30,many,TGTGCCTGGACACAAGGAAATGAAAAACTGTTTTTT,CAWTQGNEKLFF
TRBD1,TRBJ1-1,TRBV11-2,many,TGTGCCAGCAGCTTAACTAGACAGGGCACTGAAGCTTTCTTT,CASSLTRQGTEAFF
NA,TRBJ2-5,TRBV6-1,many,TGTGCCAGCCGACCTGGTAATGTGGGTATCGAGACCCAGTACTTC,CASRPGNVGIETQYF
NA,TRBJ1-1,TRBV19,NA,TGTGCCAGTACTGGACGGATAAACACTGAAGCTTTCTTT,CASTGRINTEAFF
TRBD2,TRBJ2-7,TRBV28,many,TGTGCCAGCAGTGCTCCTAGCGGGGCGGCGTACGAGCAGTACTTC,CASSAPSGAAYEQYF
NA,TRBJ1-2,TRBV15,few,TGTGCCACCAGCAAAGGCAGGGAGGGCTATGGCTACACCTTC,CATSKGREGYGYTF
TRBD2,TRBJ2-7,TRBV6-4,few,TGTGCCATTCCTCGACGGGAGGGCCTCTGCGAGCAGTACTTC,CAIPRREGLCEQYF
TRBD2,TRBJ2-1,TRBV20-1,NA,TGCAGTGCTAGAGATACTAGCGGGAGGCGGGTACGTTCCTACAATGAGCAGTTCTTC,CSARDTSGRRVRSYNEQFF
NA,TRBJ1-2,TRBV19,few,TGTGCCAGTATTCCCGGGGCCGGAGCTGCTTATGGCTACACCTTC,CASIPGAGAAYGYTF
NA,TRBJ1-2,TRBV12-3/TRBV12-4,many,TGTGCCAGCAGCCCTGGGGCCAGAGGCTATGGCTACACCTTC,CASSPGARGYGYTF
TRBD1,TRBJ2-7,TRBV12-3/TRBV12-4,many,TGTGCCAGCAGTTTCTCAGGGGGCAGGGGTTACAGATACGAGCAGTACTTC,CASSFSGGRGYRYEQYF
TRBD2,TRBJ2-1,TRBV7-2,many,TGTGCCAGCAGCTCCGACGGGGGGGACCCGATCTTC,CASSSDGGDPIF
TRBD2,TRBJ2-1,TRBV14,many,TGTGCCAGCAGCCAAATAGCGGGAGGGATAGACAATGAGCAGTTCTTC,CASSQIAGGIDNEQFF